Listed here are 31 T cell receptor beta chains from one sample, sequenced in a study of blood T cell repertoires in COVID-19 (dated by TCRdb to the early 2020s). Receptor libraries were prepared by the immunoSEQ multiplex PCR assay. The clones in this table, taken by TCRdb from immuneACCESS, are in-frame only. Not every clone is retained; where verified, under half of the shortfall comes from an unresolved V gene, and the cause of the rest is unknown. Recorded for this sample are more than 250,000 clones; roughly 80% of them occurred a single time. The ten largest clones represent roughly 4.7% of the sample. Sequenced material: PBMCs or T cells enriched from blood (not recorded which). The source of these receptors is a man aged 35 to 55 who had been exposed to COVID-19.

This clone was counted only a few times. The chain has TRBV9 and TRBJ2-7; 9 nucleotides agree with TRBD1. V lost 2 bases to trimming and J lost 3 bases; unmatched junction nucleotides: 3. Germline V gene sequence: CDR1 SGDLS, CDR2 YYNGEE. The CDR3 runs 14 residues. The CDR3 DNA reads as TGTGCCAGCAGCGTGGGACAGGGTGTCTACGAGCAGTACTTC. Encoded protein: CASSVGQGVYEQYF.

The chain has TRBV6-5 and TRBJ1-5; 7 bases align to TRBD1. V lost 4 bases, J lost 13 bases, and 16 bases stayed unmatched. The CDR3 runs 15 residues. CDR1 and CDR2 (germline): MNHEY, SVGAGI. In DNA form, the CDR3 reads TGTGCCAGCAGTTCAGTCCGACAGGGTGGTTTTGGTCAGCATTTT. Protein sequence: CASSSVRQGGFGQHF.

The J gene is TRBJ2-7, the V gene TRBV3-1 (or the pseudogene TRBV3-2); tentatively, D is TRBD1 (5 bases). Per germline, CDR1 LGHDT and CDR2 YNNKEL (reference sequence). The CDR3 totals 14 residues. Trimming removed 5 bases at V and 4 bases at J, with 15 bases between. DNA for the CDR3: TGTGCCAGCAGCTTACGACAGACGGTATACGAGCAGTACTTC. It yields the protein CASSLRQTVYEQYF.

The chain couples TRBV19 to TRBJ2-5; 7 nucleotides agree with TRBD1. This CDR3 comprises 15 residues. Germline V gene lookup returns CDR1 LNHDA and CDR2 SQIVND (reference sequence). The junction had 8 bases not matched to a gene; V was cut back by 3 bases and J by 4 bases. The CDR3 here is CASSITLGDRETQYF. The DNA for the CDR3 is TGTGCCAGTAGTATTACTTTAGGGGACAGAGAGACCCAGTACTTC.

The chain recombines TRBV3-1 (or the pseudogene TRBV3-2) with TRBJ1-6; D perhaps matches TRBD1 (5 bases). CDR1 LGHDT and CDR2 YNNKEL come from the germline V gene (reference sequence). Trimming cost V 3 bases and J 10 bases, with 13 bases left between them. The CDR3 is 14 amino acids. CDR3 DNA sequence: TGTGCCAGCAGCCAGGAACAGGTTAGCTCACCCCTCCACTTT. Encoded protein: CASSQEQVSSPLHF.

This clone has a single count. This chain joins TRBV5-1 and TRBJ2-7; 9 bases line up with TRBD1. This CDR3 region has 14 residues. CDR1 is SGHRS and CDR2 is YFSETQ in the germline V gene. Unmatched junction bases numbered 7, after V lost 4 bases and J lost 5 bases. CDR3 sequence: CASSIQGAQDEQYF. CDR3 in DNA: TGCGCCAGCAGCATACAGGGGGCTCAGGACGAGCAGTACTTC.

This chain joins TRBV6-5 and TRBJ2-3; TRBD2 matches 8 bases. The germline CDR1 and CDR2 sequences are MNHEY and SVGAGI. The V gene end was trimmed by 5 bases and the J gene end by 1 base; junction bases not matched to a gene: 5. The CDR3 spans 15 residues. CDR3 coding DNA: TGTGCCAGCAGTCCGGTGCGGGGGGGCACAGATACGCAGTATTTT. Translating it yields CASSPVRGGTDTQYF.

Comments on this clone: Germline and junction disagree at one end, which may indicate a read error. V usage is TRBV5-1 and J usage is TRBJ2-7; 9 positions agree with TRBD2. Germline V gene data show CDR1 as SGHRS and CDR2 as YFSETQ. The CDR3 totals 16 residues. DNA for the CDR3: TGCGCCACCAGCAGGGGATCCGGCGGGGGGGACTACGAGCAGTACTTC. It codes for CATSRGSGGGDYEQYF.

In nucleotides, the CDR3 is TGCGCCAGCAGCTTCGGGACAGCTCATCTTGGAAACACCATATATTTT. Residues: CASSFGTAHLGNTIYF. J is TRBJ1-3 and V is TRBV5-1; 7 bases agree with TRBD1. This CDR3 contains 16 residues. V shed 2 bases, J shed 3 bases, and the junction held 8 bases outside the gene matches. Per germline, CDR1 SGHRS and CDR2 YFSETQ.

The CDR3 loop reads CASSQTGGNEKLFF. CDR3 in DNA: TGTGCCAGCAGTCAGACAGGGGGGAATGAAAAACTGTTTTTT. The chain uses TRBV7-6 and TRBJ1-4; TRBD1 matches at 9 bases. Per germline, CDR1 SGHVS and CDR2 FNYEAQ. With V trimmed by 6 bases and J by 5 bases, 4 bases remained unmatched. This CDR3 comprises 14 residues. Filled out from reference TRBV7-6 and TRBJ1-4, the complete variable domain reads GAGVSQSPRYKVTKRGQDVALRCDPISGHVSLYWYRQALGQGPEFLTYFNYEAQQDKSGLPNDRFSAERPEGSISTLTIQRTEQRDSAMYRCASSQTGGNEKLFFGSGTQLSVL.

This clone was seen a single time. The rearrangement links TRBV5-1 to TRBJ2-5; D perhaps matches TRBD2 (5 bases). The V gene's germline CDR1 is SGHRS and CDR2 YFSETQ. The ends were cut back, 4 bases at V and 1 base at J, with 11 bases in the middle. The CDR3 sequence is 14 residues long. CDR3 in DNA: TGCGCCAGCAGCCTTTCCGAGGGCCAAGAGACCCAGTACTTC. Its protein product is CASSLSEGQETQYF.

V is TRBV27 and J is TRBJ2-1; 14 bases are a match to TRBD2. This CDR3 is built from 12 residues. V gave up 6 bases and J gave up 15 bases; unmatched junction bases: 4. Germline V gene sequence: CDR1 MNHEY, CDR2 SMNVEV (reference sequence). CDR3 nucleotide sequence: TGTGCCAGCAGGACTAGCGGGAGGGCACCGTTCTTC. This translates into CASRTSGRAPFF.

The chain uses TRBV27 and TRBJ1-2; tentatively, D is TRBD1 (5 bases). This CDR3 is 13 amino acids long. V shed 4 bases and J shed 8 bases, with 14 bases lying between them. From germline, CDR1 is MNHEY and CDR2 SMNVEV (reference sequence). This CDR3 is CASSYSGQSGYTF. In nucleotides, the CDR3 is TGTGCCAGCAGTTACTCAGGGCAGTCCGGCTACACCTTC.

This sequence joins TRBV9 and TRBJ1-1; D is perhaps TRBD1 (6 bases). The CDR3 is 16 amino acids. Germline V gene sequence: CDR1 SGDLS, CDR2 YYNGEE. V lost 4 bases to trimming and J lost 0 bases, with 16 bases between them. The CDR3 loop reads CASSTRGGTMNTEAFF. CDR3 in DNA: TGTGCCAGCAGCACAAGGGGGGGCACGATGAACACTGAAGCTTTCTTT.

V and J are TRBV12-3 or TRBV12-4 and TRBJ1-2, with D hard to call. V was clipped by 2 bases and J by 8 bases, with 9 bases between them. This CDR3 comprises 12 residues. The CDR3 here is CASSLFSGGYTF. CDR3 nucleotide sequence: TGTGCCAGCAGTTTATTCTCGGGAGGCTACACCTTC.

The chain carries TRBV29-1 and TRBJ2-5, with TRBD1 identical over 8 bases. V was clipped by 4 bases and J by 4 bases; unmatched bases: 5. The CDR3 is 13 residues long. Germline V gene sequence: CDR1 SQVTM, CDR2 ANQGSEA. In nucleotides, the CDR3 is TGCAGCGTTGGGGTTGGGACAGGAGAGACCCAGTACTTC. Residues: CSVGVGTGETQYF.

The V gene is TRBV4-2, the J gene TRBJ1-5, with 7 bases fitting TRBD1. J gave up 3 bases and V 3 bases, and 5 bases lay outside the gene matches. CDR3 length: 15 residues. The germline V gene has CDR1 LGHNA and CDR2 YNFKEQ. CDR3 protein: CASSQQGQINQPQHF. As DNA, the CDR3 is TGTGCCAGCAGCCAGCAGGGACAGATCAATCAGCCCCAGCATTTT.

The chain employs TRBV30 and TRBJ1-1; 8 bases line up with TRBD1. There are 14 residues in the CDR3. In germline, CDR1 is GTSNPN, CDR2 SVGIG (reference sequence). The V and J ends lost 2 bases and 1 base, in that order; junction bases with no gene match: 3. The CDR3 DNA reads TGTGCCTGGAGTTTTGACAGGGGGAACACTGAAGCTTTCTTT. It encodes CAWSFDRGNTEAFF.

This clone appeared a few times. J is TRBJ1-5 and V is TRBV7-9; 9 bases fit TRBD1. Trimming took 5 bases from V and 5 from J; bases not matched to a gene: 13. The germline CDR1 and CDR2 sequences are SEHNR and FQNEAQ (reference sequence). This CDR3 is built from 17 residues. CDR3 coding DNA: TGTGCCAGCAGCAAAGGGGACAGGGCCCTCTCCTATCAGCCCCAGCATTTT. Protein sequence: CASSKGDRALSYQPQHF.

The rearrangement links TRBV24-1 to TRBJ1-4; 7 bases are a match to TRBD1. Germline CDR1 reads KGHDR; CDR2 reads SFDVKD. Trimming removed 2 bases from V and 7 bases from J; junction bases left unmatched: 6. The CDR3 is 15 residues long. In DNA, the CDR3 is TGTGCCACCAGTGATTGGGACAGAGGGGCTGAAAAACTGTTTTTT. Its translation: CATSDWDRGAEKLFF.

The chain combines TRBV2 with TRBJ2-7; TRBD1 might be the D (6 bases). V gave up 7 bases and J gave up 1 base, with 14 bases separating them. Germline assignment: CDR1 SNHLY and CDR2 FYNNEI. The length of the CDR3 is 14 residues. The CDR3 loop reads CASTVGGLSYEQYF. The CDR3 DNA is TGTGCCAGCACTGTAGGGGGTTTGTCCTACGAGCAGTACTTC.

This clone was seen a few times. The chain employs TRBV5-1 and TRBJ2-3; TRBD1 agrees at 8 bases. Germline V gene sequence: CDR1 SGHRS, CDR2 YFSETQ. This CDR3 contains 14 residues. The junction had 6 bases not matched to a gene; V was cut back by 7 bases and J by 2 bases. CDR3 nucleotides: TGCGCCAGCCTTTTGGGACAGGACACAGATACGCAGTATTTT. This sequence encodes CASLLGQDTDTQYF.

The chain carries TRBV4-1 and TRBJ1-2; 9 nucleotides line up with TRBD1. Germline V lookup: CDR1 MGHRA, CDR2 YSYEKL. V was clipped by 2 bases and J by 4 bases; unmatched bases: 5. The CDR3 covers 15 residues. The CDR3 region has the DNA TGCGCCAGCAGCCAACTTGCGACAGGGGGCTATGGCTACACCTTC. Translated, it gives CASSQLATGGYGYTF.

The chain joins TRBV3-1 (or the pseudogene TRBV3-2) to TRBJ2-1; the D gene is possibly TRBD2 (6 bases). The CDR3 runs to 13 residues. The germline V gene has CDR1 LGHDT and CDR2 YNNKEL (reference sequence). The germline V and J ends were trimmed by 3 bases and 12 bases, with 15 bases remaining between them. The CDR3 loop reads CASSQASALGQFF. The CDR3 region has the DNA TGTGCCAGCAGCCAGGCTAGCGCGCTCGGGCAGTTCTTC.

This clone has just a few counts. This rearrangement joins TRBV30 to TRBJ1-2; D is uncertain. Trimming took off 7 bases at V and 4 bases at J, with 10 bases between the two ends. This CDR3 is 11 amino acids long. The germline gives CDR1 GTSNPN, CDR2 SVGIG (reference sequence). The CDR3 nucleotides are TGTGCCTCCCCCGTCGGCTATGGCTACACCTTC. Protein: CASPVGYGYTF.

J is TRBJ2-1 and V is TRBV19; 8 bases are shared with TRBD1. CDR3 size: 15 residues. With V trimmed by 5 bases and J by 1 base, 4 bases remained unmatched. Looked up from germline, CDR1 is LNHDA and CDR2 is SQIVND (reference sequence). The CDR3 spells CASSPYRGSYNEQFF. The CDR3 coding sequence is TGTGCCAGTAGTCCGTACAGGGGGTCCTACAATGAGCAGTTCTTC.

This clone has more than one count but fewer than ten. The rearrangement joins TRBV24-1 to TRBJ2-1; D perhaps matches TRBD2 (6 bases). Trimming stripped 5 bases from V and 10 bases from J, with 14 bases between. CDR1 is KGHDR and CDR2 is SFDVKD in the germline V gene. The CDR3 has 13 amino acids. The CDR3 sequence: CATSGGGVLEQFF. CDR3 nucleotide sequence: TGTGCCACCAGTGGGGGCGGGGTACTGGAGCAGTTCTTC.

This clone was detected only once. The chain employs TRBV11-3 and TRBJ1-3, with D possibly matching TRBD1 (5 bases). There are 14 residues in the CDR3. Trimming removed 7 bases from V and 1 base from J, with 11 bases in between. Germline CDR1 SGHNT, CDR2 YENEEA. CDR3 amino acids: CASTNRTSGNTIYF. CDR3 nucleotide sequence: TGTGCCAGCACCAACAGGACGTCTGGAAACACCATATATTTT.

The chain recombines TRBV18 with TRBJ1-5, with 7 bases aligning to TRBD1. This CDR3 has 15 amino acids. V was clipped by 3 bases and J by 6 bases; unmatched bases: 8. Germline loops: CDR1 KGHSH, CDR2 LQKENI. CDR3 loop: CASSPRQGSVQPQHF. In nucleotides, the CDR3 is TGTGCCAGCTCACCTCGACAGGGCTCGGTTCAGCCCCAGCATTTT.

This clone has only one observation. This chain joins TRBV29-1 and TRBJ2-7; D remains ambiguous. Trimming took 5 bases from V and 0 from J, leaving 8 bases between them. The CDR3 is made up of 12 amino acids. Germline V gene sequence: CDR1 SQVTM, CDR2 ANQGSEA. CDR3 region: CSVFESSYEQYF. CDR3 DNA sequence: TGCAGCGTTTTTGAGAGCTCCTACGAGCAGTACTTC.

J is TRBJ2-1 and V is TRBV7-8; D call uncertain. This CDR3 has 12 amino acids. V lost 4 bases to trimming and J lost 7 bases, with 8 bases between them. Per germline, CDR1 SGHVS and CDR2 FQNEAQ. CDR3 loop: CASSSSENEQFF. CDR3 DNA sequence: TGTGCCAGCAGCTCGTCCGAGAATGAGCAGTTCTTC. The full variable domain, rest sourced from reference TRBV7-8 and TRBJ2-1, is GAGVSQSPRYKVAKRGQDVALRCDPISGHVSLFWYQQALGQGPEFLTYFQNEAQLDKSGLPSDRFFAERPEGSVSTLKIQRTQQEDSAVYLCASSSSENEQFFGPGTRLTVL.